This T cell receptor (beta chain) was obtained from a study of response to subunit inactivated influenza vaccine (dated by TCRdb to the late 2010s). At the level of the whole study: Deep quantitative T cell receptor repertoire profiling was used in the study to track responses to a trivalent subunit inactivated influenza vaccine. The research as a whole found: The authors suggested that each seasonal influenza vaccination may recruit only a limited number of new T cells.

Libraries were prepared through RT-PCR. The reads were generated on an Illumina HiSeq 2500. In TCRdb, the public reads were trimmed at Q25 with fastp and aligned with MiXCR, with productive beta chains retained. Each entry is one CDR3 protein sequence, shown with its most common DNA and genes. The sample contains more than 450,000 distinct CDR3 sequences, approximately 7.6% of them found a single time. 10% to 15% of the sample rests with the top ten. From a lookup of the germline V gene (reference sequence), CDR1 and CDR2 are DFQATT and SNEGSKA. Germline trimming: 3 bases from V, 0 bases from J; junction bases outside gene matches: 4. The CDR3 spans 14 residues, from the cysteine through the phenylalanine. Of the read, only the CDR3 DNA is kept; its 42 bases are in frame from base 1. This clonotype showed up many times. Its antigen target is currently unknown. The record has no base qualities; no much larger clone is one base away.

This TCR was sampled from a man aged 45 to 70 who received an inactivated influenza vaccine. Donor details come from another sample of the same person, matched by shared clones. The sequence is built from TRBV20-1 and TRBJ2-7; TRBD2 fits 8 bases in the junction. Sequenced material: PBMCs from blood, taken approximately 25 months after vaccination. The CDR3 here reads CSARAAGVSYEQYF. The DNA is TGCAGTGCTAGGGCAGCGGGAGTCTCCTACGAGCAGTACTTC.